One and the same sample provided the 7 T cell receptor beta chains below, sequenced in a study of vaccination and CD4 T cells after COVID-19. Their antigens are not known. Researchers used the Oncomine TCR Beta short-read assay to sequence DNA from cultured CD4+ T cells. TCRdb used MiXCR to reprocess the PCR reads, holding one entry per CDR3 protein. The table has about 23,000 distinct CDR3 sequences, around two thirds seen once. Treatment described: roughly 11-day PBMC culture with coronavirus spike peptide pools or control peptides (ViraFEST assay). This material consisted of CD4+ T cells from blood, cultured in vitro, taken after SARS-CoV-2 vaccination. These receptors were collected from a human donor who received a COVID-19 vaccine.

The table lists this clonotype with a few counts. The chain joins TRBV5-5 to TRBJ2-7; D remains unclear. The germline gives CDR1 SGHKS, CDR2 YYEKEE (reference sequence). This CDR3 is 14 amino acids long. The V end was cut by 2 bases, the J end by 0 bases, with 9 bases between. The CDR3 reads CASSFRIPSYEQYF. The CDR3 DNA sequence: TGTGCCAGCAGCTTCCGTATTCCCTCCTACGAGCAGTACTTC.

This clonotype has just a few counts. The J gene is TRBJ2-7, the V gene TRBV7-2, with no clear D. The CDR3 length is 12 residues. Germline loops: CDR1 SGHTA, CDR2 FQGNSA. V was pared by 4 bases and J by 6 bases, with 10 bases between. CDR3 protein: CASSYLGLEQYF. Written as DNA, the CDR3 is TGTGCCAGCAGCTACTTAGGTCTCGAGCAGTACTTC.

This clonotype was observed a single time. This chain links TRBV5-1 with TRBJ2-3; TRBD2 matches 7 bases. Losses at the gene ends were 3 bases for V and 0 bases for J; bases not matched to a gene: 10. There are 17 residues in the CDR3. CDR1 and CDR2 (germline): SGHRS, YFSETQ. The CDR3 reads CASSSLMTSISTDTQYF. The CDR3 DNA reads as TGCGCCAGCAGCTCCCTCATGACTAGCATAAGCACAGATACGCAGTATTTT. The complete variable domain, with remaining parts taken from reference TRBV5-1 and TRBJ2-3, reads KAGVTQTPRYLIKTRGQQVTLSCSPISGHRSVSWYQQTPGQGLQFLFEYFSETQRNKGNFPGRFSGRQFSNSRSEMNVSTLELGDSALYLCASSSLMTSISTDTQYFGPGTRLTVL.

The gene calls are TRBV10-3 and TRBJ2-2; TRBD2 matches at 11 bases. The CDR3 is made up of 15 amino acids. The germline gives CDR1 ENHRY, CDR2 SYGVKD. V was clipped by 11 bases and J by 7 bases; unmatched bases: 12. CDR3 sequence (DNA): TGTGCCGCCCGGGTAGCGGGGGGGCCCGTCGGGGAGCTGTTTTTT. The encoded protein is CAARVAGGPVGELFF.

CDR3 in DNA: TGTGCCAGCAGTTACCGGGCGGGACCGGGACAGGGATATAGTGGCTACACCTTC. Its translation is CASSYRAGPGQGYSGYTF. The chain couples TRBV6-5 to TRBJ1-2; 9 bases are a match to TRBD1. The germline V gene has CDR1 MNHEY and CDR2 SVGAGI. Trimming at V came to 2 bases and at J to 7 bases, leaving 17 bases not matched to a gene. There are 18 residues in the CDR3.

This sequence joins TRBV12-3 or TRBV12-4 and TRBJ1-2, with unresolved D. This CDR3 contains 13 residues. V was pared by 4 bases and J by 6 bases, with 12 bases between. CDR3 coding DNA: TGTGCCAGCAGTTCCGGGGTCTGGGATGGCTACACCTTC. This codes for CASSSGVWDGYTF.

The genes are TRBV20-1 and TRBJ2-1; TRBD2 matches 8 bases. CDR3 length equals 14 residues. Germline CDR1 DFQATT, CDR2 SNEGSKA (reference sequence). With 6 bases clipped from V and 4 bases from J, the junction kept 8 bases outside the gene matches. The CDR3 is CSAVSGGPYNEQFF. CDR3 coding DNA: TGCAGTGCAGTCAGCGGGGGCCCTTACAATGAGCAGTTCTTC.